These 22 T cell receptor beta chains share one sample of origin, sequenced in a study of STAT5B mutations in CD4+ large granular lymphocyte leukemia (dated by TCRdb to between 2021 and 2024). The library was prepared using the immunoSEQ multiplex PCR assay. TCRdb obtained this table from immuneACCESS and retained in-frame rearrangements with V and J assigned. These tables miss some clones; where compared with another copy, unresolved V genes account for less than half of the shortfall, and the remainder is unexplained. This sample comprises roughly 34,000 clones, over 65% of them detected only once. The ten most abundant clones make up roughly 7% of the sample. Material: CD4+ T cells from blood buffy coats. The receptor set was obtained from a human donor in good health.

The V and J genes are TRBV6-5 and TRBJ2-7; D perhaps matches TRBD1 (7 bases). The V end lost 4 bases, the J end lost 7 bases, and 17 bases lay between the germline ends. Germline CDR1 is MNHEY and CDR2 is SVGAGI. This CDR3 comprises 14 residues. CDR3 sequence reads: CASSSQGGWGEQYF. CDR3 in DNA: TGTGCCAGCAGTTCTCAGGGGGGATGGGGAGAGCAGTACTTC.

V gene TRBV6-6 combines with J gene TRBJ1-1, with TRBD1 as a possible D gene (5 bases). CDR3 length: 15 amino acids. From germline, CDR1 is MNHNY and CDR2 SVGAGI (reference sequence). Trimming left V 0 bases short and J 4 bases short, with 12 bases between. The CDR3 sequence: CASSYSARVGTEAFF. DNA for the CDR3: TGTGCCAGCAGTTACTCCGCCAGGGTGGGCACTGAAGCTTTCTTT.

With respect to this clone: A junction boundary mismatches the germline segment, possibly from a read error. V usage is TRBV5-1 and J usage is TRBJ2-7; TRBD1 matches 9 bases. The CDR3 is made up of 14 amino acids. Germline V gene lookup returns CDR1 SGHRS and CDR2 YFSETQ. This chain's CDR3 is CANSPGTGFDEQYF. CDR3 DNA sequence: TGCGCCAACAGCCCAGGGACAGGGTTCGACGAGCAGTACTTC.

This chain uses TRBV5-6 with TRBJ1-3; no definite D call. V was pared by 0 bases and J by 4 bases, with 5 bases between. Germline CDR1 SGHDT, CDR2 YYEEEE. The CDR3 is 13 residues long. The CDR3 loop is CASSLDRGNTIYF. Written as DNA, the CDR3 is TGTGCCAGCAGCTTGGATAGGGGAAACACCATATATTTT.

The gene calls are TRBV11-2 and TRBJ1-1, with no clear D. The length of the CDR3 is 13 residues. Trimming removed 5 bases at V and 1 base at J, with 8 bases between. Germline CDR1 is SGHAT and CDR2 is FQNNGV. The CDR3 region is CASSRRGNTEAFF. The CDR3, as DNA: TGTGCCAGCAGCCGACGGGGGAACACTGAAGCTTTCTTT.

The chain recombines TRBV7-2 with TRBJ2-2, with 10 nucleotides matching TRBD1. Trimming removed 5 bases from V and 7 bases from J; junction bases left unmatched: 7. Germline values: CDR1 SGHTA, CDR2 FQGNSA. The CDR3 has 15 residues. CDR3 sequence reads: CASSTRQGAGGELFF. CDR3 DNA sequence: TGTGCCAGCAGCACCAGACAGGGGGCGGGCGGGGAGCTGTTTTTT. Looking up the rest from reference TRBV7-2 and TRBJ2-2 gives the full variable domain: GAGVSQSPSNKVTEKGKDVELRCDPISGHTALYWYRQSLGQGLEFLIYFQGNSAPDKSGLPSDRFSAERTGGSVSTLTIQRTQQEDSAVYLCASSTRQGAGGELFFGEGSRLTVL.

Only one count was recorded for this clone. The chain employs TRBV7-2 and TRBJ2-2; possibly TRBD1 or TRBD2 for D (6 bases each). The CDR3 consists of 16 residues. Between the trimmed V and J ends, which lost 5 bases and 6 bases, there was a span of 19 bases. Germline values: CDR1 SGHTA, CDR2 FQGNSA. In DNA form, the CDR3 reads TGTGCCAGCAGCGGGCGGATGCTAGGGGGGCCCGGGGAGCTGTTTTTT. It is translated as CASSGRMLGGPGELFF.

This CDR3 reads CASSPRAKRGETQYF. The CDR3 DNA is TGTGCCAGCAGCCCCCGCGCGAAGAGGGGGGAGACCCAGTACTTC. This chain connects TRBV25-1 to TRBJ2-5, with D possibly being TRBD1 (6 bases). CDR3 size: 15 residues. Germline values: CDR1 MGHDK, CDR2 SYGVNS. Deletions cut 6 bases from V and 5 bases from J, with 19 bases between.

The chain links TRBV10-2 to TRBJ2-3, with unresolved D. Trimming took off 6 bases at V and 6 bases at J, with 4 bases between the two ends. The germline V gene encodes CDR1 WSHSY and CDR2 SAAADI. The CDR3 length is 10 residues. In nucleotides, the CDR3 is TGCGCCAGCAGCCAGGATACGCAGTATTTT. This codes for CASSQDTQYF.

This chain joins TRBV4-1 and TRBJ2-1, with TRBD2 matching 11 bases. This CDR3 contains 16 residues. In germline, CDR1 is MGHRA, CDR2 YSYEKL. The V and J ends lost 4 bases and 5 bases, in that order; junction bases with no gene match: 7. The CDR3 DNA sequence: TGCGCCAGCAGCCTCTTTAGCGGGAGGGCCAACAATGAGCAGTTCTTC. Its translation: CASSLFSGRANNEQFF.

The rearrangement links TRBV7-6 to TRBJ2-2; D gene ambiguous. The CDR3 totals 12 residues. Trimming removed 1 base at V and 7 bases at J, with 4 bases between. Germline values: CDR1 SGHVS, CDR2 FNYEAQ. The CDR3 region is CASSLGHGELFF. The CDR3 DNA reads as TGTGCCAGCAGCTTAGGTCACGGGGAGCTGTTTTTT.

This sequence joins TRBV10-3 and TRBJ1-2; TRBD1 might be the D (5 bases). Germline V CDR1 and CDR2: ENHRY, SYGVKD. The CDR3 contains 15 residues. Trimming left V 2 bases short and J 6 bases short, with 16 bases between. The CDR3 here is CAISETPGRGHGYTF. The DNA of the CDR3 is TGTGCCATCAGTGAGACGCCGGGACGGGGCCATGGCTACACCTTC.

The J gene is TRBJ2-3, the V gene TRBV7-2, with 10 bases matching TRBD2. This CDR3 contains 16 residues. The germline CDR1 and CDR2 sequences are SGHTA and FQGNSA. V lost 5 bases, J lost 6 bases, and 11 bases stayed unmatched. This CDR3 is CASSPQREGRGDTQYF. CDR3 nucleotides: TGTGCCAGCAGCCCCCAGCGGGAGGGCCGGGGGGATACGCAGTATTTT.

The chain carries TRBV7-9 and TRBJ1-6; TRBD1 matches at 7 bases. Looked up from germline, CDR1 is SEHNR and CDR2 is FQNEAQ (reference sequence). Unmatched junction bases numbered 8, after V lost 6 bases and J lost 9 bases. This CDR3 is built from 14 residues. DNA of the CDR3: TGTGCCAGCAGGCCTCAGGGGGGGGCTTCACCCCTCCACTTT. Translating gives CASRPQGGASPLHF.

CDR3 nucleotide sequence: TGTGCCAGCAGCTCCCGTGACAGAAATTCACCCCTCCACTTT. Protein sequence: CASSSRDRNSPLHF. The chain carries TRBV5-5 and TRBJ1-6, with a tentative D call TRBD1 (5 bases). The V end was cut by 3 bases, the J end by 7 bases, with 11 bases between. CDR1 SGHKS and CDR2 YYEKEE come from the germline V gene (reference sequence). The CDR3 extends over 14 amino acids.

This clone has more than one count but fewer than ten. The chain employs TRBV2 and TRBJ1-2; D is uncertain. Looked up from germline, CDR1 is SNHLY and CDR2 is FYNNEI. V was clipped by 4 bases and J by 1 base, with 7 bases between them. The CDR3 is 13 residues long. The CDR3 DNA reads as TGTGCCAGCAGTGTCAACAATAACTATGGCTACACCTTC. This gives the protein CASSVNNNYGYTF.

V gene TRBV14 combines with J gene TRBJ1-1; 7 positions match TRBD1. The CDR3 extends over 14 amino acids. The germline CDR1 and CDR2 sequences are SGHDN and FVKESK. V trimming: 1 base; J trimming: 4 bases; junction bases outside the gene matches: 3. The CDR3 nucleotides are TGTGCCAGCAGCCAAGGACAGGGAGGCACTGAAGCTTTCTTT. As protein: CASSQGQGGTEAFF.

The gene calls are TRBV5-1 and TRBJ2-1, with 13 bases that match TRBD2. The junction had 4 bases not matched to a gene; V was cut back by 4 bases and J by 6 bases. Germline V gene sequence: CDR1 SGHRS, CDR2 YFSETQ. The CDR3 has 15 amino acids. CDR3 DNA sequence: TGCGCCAGCAGCGGACTAGCGGGAGCACCCAATGAGCAGTTCTTC. Translation: CASSGLAGAPNEQFF.

The V and J genes are TRBV19 and TRBJ2-7, with 8 bases fitting TRBD1. The CDR3 is made up of 14 amino acids. V was pared by 4 bases and J by 4 bases, with 6 bases of the junction left unmatched. CDR1 is LNHDA, CDR2 SQIVND, per germline (reference sequence). The CDR3: CASSTGQGTYEQYF. The CDR3 nucleotides read TGTGCCAGTAGTACAGGACAGGGAACGTACGAGCAGTACTTC.

V gene TRBV18 combines with J gene TRBJ1-2, with no clear D. Trimming removed 3 bases at V and 0 bases at J, with 8 bases between. Germline assignment: CDR1 KGHSH and CDR2 LQKENI. The CDR3 loop spans 14 amino acids. In nucleotides, the CDR3 is TGTGCCAGCTCACCCGGAAACTCTAACTATGGCTACACCTTC. This translates into CASSPGNSNYGYTF.

The rearrangement uses TRBV19 and TRBJ2-3, with 8 bases that match TRBD1. The junction had 3 bases not matched to a gene; V was cut back by 3 bases and J by 4 bases. Germline CDR1 LNHDA, CDR2 SQIVND (reference sequence). CDR3 length: 14 residues. CDR3 sequence: CASSIRQGSDTQYF. The CDR3 DNA is TGTGCCAGTAGTATCAGACAGGGGTCAGATACGCAGTATTTT.

The chain employs TRBV5-1 and TRBJ2-3; D not resolved. V lost 0 bases to trimming and J lost 1 base, with 6 bases between them. The CDR3 contains 14 residues. The germline V gene encodes CDR1 SGHRS and CDR2 YFSETQ. In nucleotides, the CDR3 is TGCGCCAGCAGCTTGGAACGGCGCACAGATACGCAGTATTTT. This encodes CASSLERRTDTQYF.